This T cell receptor (beta chain) is from a study of blood T cells in healthy people across ages. This CDR3 has 17 residues. Germline V CDR1 and CDR2: MGHDK, SYGVNS. V dropped 3 bases and J dropped 2 bases, with 19 bases sitting between them. Combining a sample-barcoded 5' primer with a J-beta primer mix, a second PCR ran for roughly 6 to 12 cycles. In TCRdb, the 5' RACE reads were re-called with MiXCR into one record per CDR3 protein. The repertoire holds about a million distinct CDR3 sequences, with roughly two fifths as singletons. The TCR comes from a man aged 18 to 29 in good health. Sequenced material: blood. The rearrangement links TRBV25-1 to TRBJ1-2; D might be TRBD1 (5 bases). CDR3 in DNA: TGTGCCAGCAGTGACCGTAACCCCGGGACGGACAACTATGGCTACACCTTC. Encoded protein: CASSDRNPGTDNYGYTF.